Here is one T cell receptor (beta chain) with its context. The CDR3 spans 13 residues. CDR1 is KGHDR and CDR2 is SFDVKD in the germline V gene. V dropped 8 bases and J dropped 4 bases, with 13 bases sitting between them. This specimen belongs to a study of blood T cells in healthy people across ages. Primers used in a second PCR of roughly 7 to 11 cycles were a sample-barcoded 5' primer and a J-beta primer mix. MiXCR, applied by TCRdb to the 5' RACE reads, yields one record per CDR3 protein. Among around 1.7 million distinct CDR3 sequences listed, roughly 28% were seen once. This TCR derives from a young woman in good health. Sequencing was carried out using blood. The rearrangement uses TRBV24-1 and TRBJ1-2; D ambiguous. Here the CDR3 reads CATILRTAYGYTF. CDR3 nucleotides: TGTGCCACCATTTTAAGGACGGCCTATGGCTACACCTTC.